Listed below are T cell receptor beta chains from one sample, sequenced in a study of OX40 agonist ivuxolimab in advanced cancers. Only in-frame clones appear in the TCRdb table, and some are missing; sequencing was by immunoSEQ multiplex PCR. The repertoire consists of some 50,000 clones, with approximately 88% occurring once and the leading ten covering 4.6%. Source: CD4+ or CD8+ T cells sorted from blood, taken in a trial of the OX40 agonist ivuxolimab. Receptors originate from an adult with an advanced solid tumor such as melanoma, head and neck, liver or kidney cancer. CDR3s include the opening cysteine and the closing phenylalanine or tryptophan. A D gene is named only where the DNA matches it firmly. Clone size is given for some rows only: seen once, a few or many times, or a class if the clone is expanded.

v_call	j_call	d_call	cdr3_length	clone_size	cdr3_aa	cdr3_nt
TRBV6-5	TRBJ1-3	TRBD1	16	few	CASSYSGTADRNTIYF	TGTGCCAGCAGTTACTCCGGGACAGCCGATCGAAACACCATATATTTT
TRBV11-2	TRBJ2-5	TRBD1	16	.	CASSAPQGARQETQYF	TGTGCCAGCAGCGCCCCACAGGGGGCTCGACAAGAGACCCAGTACTTC
TRBV11-2	TRBJ2-5	.	11	.	CASSSSETQYF	TGTGCCAGCAGCTCCTCAGAGACCCAGTACTTC
TRBV28	TRBJ2-7	.	12	.	CASSWGFYEQYF	TGTGCCAGCAGTTGGGGGTTCTACGAGCAGTACTTC
TRBV5-4	TRBJ1-1	TRBD1	17	once	CASSSYWIQGANTEAFF	TGTGCCAGCAGCTCCTATTGGATACAGGGGGCAAACACTGAAGCTTTCTTT
TRBV5-1	TRBJ2-1	TRBD2	16	.	CASSQQGLAGAGEQFF	TGCGCCAGCAGCCAGCAAGGACTAGCGGGAGCGGGTGAGCAGTTCTTC
TRBV11-3	TRBJ2-3	.	13	.	CASRMDPTDTQYF	TGTGCCAGCAGGATGGACCCAACAGATACGCAGTATTTT
TRBV28	TRBJ2-7	TRBD1	15	.	CASSHPDRASYEQYF	TGTGCCAGCAGTCATCCAGACAGGGCCTCCTACGAGCAGTACTTC
TRBV30	TRBJ2-1	TRBD2	15	once	CAWSILAGEGNEQFF	TGTGCCTGGTCGATCCTAGCGGGAGAAGGCAATGAGCAGTTCTTC
TRBV5-4	TRBJ2-3	.	13	once	CASSLLWGDTQYF	TGTGCCAGCAGCCTCCTTTGGGGAGATACGCAGTATTTT
TRBV6-4	TRBJ2-3	TRBD2	15	.	CASSVLAGYPDTQYF	TGTGCCAGCAGTGTCCTAGCGGGGTACCCAGATACGCAGTATTTT
TRBV19	TRBJ2-6	TRBD1	20	.	CASSTHRKGTGVDGANVLTF	TGTGCCAGTAGTACACACCGTAAGGGGACAGGGGTTGACGGGGCCAACGTCCTGACTTTC
TRBV27	TRBJ2-5	TRBD2	15	.	CASSWTSGIQETQYF	TGTGCCAGCAGTTGGACTAGCGGGATCCAAGAGACCCAGTACTTC
TRBV5-8	TRBJ2-7	TRBD2	15	few	CASSSGLALGYEQYF	TGTGCCAGCAGCTCTGGACTAGCGCTCGGCTACGAGCAGTACTTC
TRBV7-8	TRBJ2-7	TRBD2	16	once	CASSSGLGTTGREQYF	TGTGCCAGCAGCTCCGGCCTCGGGACTACCGGGCGTGAGCAGTACTTC
TRBV30	TRBJ1-4	.	13	.	CAWSPFLNEKLFF	TGTGCCTGGAGTCCTTTCCTTAATGAAAAACTGTTTTTT